The rows below give T cell receptor beta chains drawn from one sample of a study of blood T cell repertoires in COVID-19. Some clones are missing from TCRdb's copy, which holds only in-frame ones; the method was immunoSEQ multiplex PCR. The sample shows a few hundred thousand clones, around 89% of them seen only once. The sequencing sample was made of peripheral blood. All receptors derive from a man aged 25-40 years with acute or convalescent COVID-19. CDR3s include the opening cysteine and the closing phenylalanine or tryptophan. D genes are given only for firm matches. Rows may omit the clone size; those that give it use once, few, many or a size class.

DNA: TGTGCCAGCAGCTTGGCTGACAGGTTGAACACTGAAGCTTTCTTT
CDR3: CASSLADRLNTEAFF
J: TRBJ1-1
D: NA
V: TRBV5-4
size: NA

DNA: TGTGCCACCAGTGATTTGGCGGGAGGTATAGATACGCAGTATTTT
CDR3: CATSDLAGGIDTQYF
J: TRBJ2-3
D: TRBD2
V: TRBV24-1
size: NA

DNA: TGTGCCAGCAGAGCTAGCGGGAGCAACACCGGGGAGCTGTTTTTT
CDR3: CASRASGSNTGELFF
J: TRBJ2-2
D: TRBD2
V: TRBV6-4
size: once

DNA: TGTGCCAGCAGTTACAGGGGTAGGGCCCAGTACTTC
CDR3: CASSYRGRAQYF
J: TRBJ2-5
D: TRBD1
V: TRBV7-8
size: NA

DNA: TGTGCCAGCAGCTTCGATGTGGCCTCAGAAAAACTGTTTTTT
CDR3: CASSFDVASEKLFF
J: TRBJ1-4
D: NA
V: TRBV5-6
size: once

DNA: TGTACCAGCAGTTTCAAGGGGGCGCACACCGGGGAGCTGTTTTTT
CDR3: CTSSFKGAHTGELFF
J: TRBJ2-2
D: TRBD1
V: TRBV27
size: NA

DNA: TGCGCCAGCAGCTTTGAGACTGCGGGAGGAAACACCATATATTTT
CDR3: CASSFETAGGNTIYF
J: TRBJ1-3
D: NA
V: TRBV5-1
size: NA

DNA: TGTGCCAGCAGCTTCGGACTAGCGGGAGGGTATACCGGGGAGCTGTTTTTT
CDR3: CASSFGLAGGYTGELFF
J: TRBJ2-2
D: TRBD2
V: TRBV11-2
size: NA

DNA: TGTGCCTGGAGTACCACAGGGATCCATCAGCCCCAGCATTTT
CDR3: CAWSTTGIHQPQHF
J: TRBJ1-5
D: NA
V: TRBV30
size: once

DNA: TGTGCCAGCAGTCCGGGACAGCTTGACGAGCAGTACTTC
CDR3: CASSPGQLDEQYF
J: TRBJ2-7
D: TRBD1
V: TRBV27
size: NA

DNA: TGTGCCAGCAGCTCGGGACAGTTGGATGGCTACACCTTC
CDR3: CASSSGQLDGYTF
J: TRBJ1-2
D: TRBD1
V: TRBV7-3
size: few

DNA: TGTGCCAGCATGATGAACAGGGGCAATCAGCCCCAGCATTTT
CDR3: CASMMNRGNQPQHF
J: TRBJ1-5
D: NA
V: TRBV6-5
size: NA

DNA: TGTGCCACCAGCCGCGGGGGCGGGGATGGCTACACCTTC
CDR3: CATSRGGGDGYTF
J: TRBJ1-2
D: NA
V: TRBV15
size: NA

DNA: TGTGCCAGCAGTTGGGACTCGCGGAGGGAGCTGTTTTTT
CDR3: CASSWDSRRELFF
J: TRBJ2-2
D: NA
V: TRBV27
size: NA

DNA: TGTGCCAGCAGCCCGGGACTTATGGGTTACGAGCAGTACTTC
CDR3: CASSPGLMGYEQYF
J: TRBJ2-7
D: NA
V: TRBV11-2
size: NA

DNA: TGTGCCAGCAGTTCCCTGTACTATGGCTACACCTTC
CDR3: CASSSLYYGYTF
J: TRBJ1-2
D: NA
V: TRBV28
size: once

DNA: TGTGCCAGCAGCTTAGGGTTGGTGGGACAGGGATTCAGCGACACCTTC
CDR3: CASSLGLVGQGFSDTF
J: TRBJ1-2
D: TRBD1
V: TRBV7-9
size: NA

DNA: TGTGCCAGCAGCTTAGGGCAGGGGATTTCCCTTAACGAGCAGTACTTC
CDR3: CASSLGQGISLNEQYF
J: TRBJ2-7
D: NA
V: TRBV7-3
size: NA

DNA: TGTGCCAGCAGCTTAGTCTACTCGGACACCGGGGAGCTGTTTTTT
CDR3: CASSLVYSDTGELFF
J: TRBJ2-2
D: NA
V: TRBV14
size: NA

DNA: TGCGCCAGCAGTTCGGATACAGGGTTTGATCAGCCCCAGCATTTT
CDR3: CASSSDTGFDQPQHF
J: TRBJ1-5
D: NA
V: TRBV10-2
size: NA

DNA: TGTGCCTGGAGTGTACGTTTGAGCGGGAGGGAAACCTACGAGCAGTACTTC
CDR3: CAWSVRLSGRETYEQYF
J: TRBJ2-7
D: TRBD2
V: TRBV30
size: NA

DNA: TGTGCCAGCAGCTTGGCCGGAGGGTTAGGTCAGCCCCAGCATTTT
CDR3: CASSLAGGLGQPQHF
J: TRBJ1-5
D: NA
V: TRBV5-5
size: many

DNA: TGCGCCAGCAGACCGTCAGGCGGGGAACTGTTTTTT
CDR3: CASRPSGGELFF
J: TRBJ1-4
D: NA
V: TRBV5-1
size: NA

DNA: TGTGCCACCAGCAGAGATCGGGACAGGGCTGGTTTCTTT
CDR3: CATSRDRDRAGFF
J: TRBJ1-1
D: TRBD1
V: TRBV15
size: NA

DNA: TGTGCCAGCAGTGATACTTTACAGACCAGCAATCAGCCCCAGCATTTT
CDR3: CASSDTLQTSNQPQHF
J: TRBJ1-5
D: NA
V: TRBV6-1
size: NA

DNA: TGTGCCAGCAGCGTAGTTGTGTCATCCGGGGCAGATACGCAGTATTTT
CDR3: CASSVVVSSGADTQYF
J: TRBJ2-3
D: NA
V: TRBV9
size: NA

DNA: TGTGCCAGTAGGGCCCGACTAGCGGGAGATGGCACCGGGGAGCTGTTTTTT
CDR3: CASRARLAGDGTGELFF
J: TRBJ2-2
D: TRBD2
V: TRBV19
size: NA

DNA: TGTGCCAGCAGCTTTTACGGGGATACGCAGTATTTT
CDR3: CASSFYGDTQYF
J: TRBJ2-3
D: NA
V: TRBV7-3
size: NA

DNA: TGTGCCAGCAGCTTATTTATCGAGGGCTACGAGCAGTACTTC
CDR3: CASSLFIEGYEQYF
J: TRBJ2-7
D: NA
V: TRBV11-2
size: NA

DNA: TGTGCCAGCAGCCTCGGGACAGTAAATCAGCCCCAGCATTTT
CDR3: CASSLGTVNQPQHF
J: TRBJ1-5
D: TRBD1
V: TRBV3-1/TRBV3-2
size: NA

DNA: TGTGCCTGGAGTTCGAGCGGGAGGGGCTCCTACGAGCAGTACTTC
CDR3: CAWSSSGRGSYEQYF
J: TRBJ2-7
D: TRBD2
V: TRBV30
size: NA

DNA: TGTGCAAGTCGCACTAGGGTGGGTCCGAGCTATGGCTACACCTTC
CDR3: CASRTRVGPSYGYTF
J: TRBJ1-2
D: NA
V: TRBV12-2
size: NA

DNA: TGTGCCAGCAGCCGGGACTCCTACGAGCAGTACTTC
CDR3: CASSRDSYEQYF
J: TRBJ2-7
D: NA
V: TRBV6-5
size: NA

DNA: TGTGCCAGCAGCTTAGGTTTCGTGACATCTAGCAATCAGCCCCAGCATTTT
CDR3: CASSLGFVTSSNQPQHF
J: TRBJ1-5
D: NA
V: TRBV7-2
size: NA

DNA: TGTGCCAGCCGGAGCAGGGGCAAGGCCAACGTCCTGACTTTC
CDR3: CASRSRGKANVLTF
J: TRBJ2-6
D: NA
V: TRBV21-1
size: NA

DNA: TGCGCCAGCAGATATTCAGACGGGTACGAGCAGTACTTC
CDR3: CASRYSDGYEQYF
J: TRBJ2-7
D: NA
V: TRBV5-1
size: once

DNA: TGTGCCAGCAGCCGGGACAGGGGCTACGAGCAGTACTTC
CDR3: CASSRDRGYEQYF
J: TRBJ2-7
D: TRBD1
V: TRBV5-4
size: NA

DNA: TGCGCCAGCAGCTTGACTGTCGCCTCGGGAGGAGAGACCCAGTACTTC
CDR3: CASSLTVASGGETQYF
J: TRBJ2-5
D: TRBD2
V: TRBV5-1
size: NA

DNA: TGTGCCAGCAGCGTAGCGTCGGGAGAGACCCAGTACTTC
CDR3: CASSVASGETQYF
J: TRBJ2-5
D: NA
V: TRBV9
size: NA

DNA: TGTGCCAGCAGCGCCTACGAGGGAACTGAAGCTTTCTTT
CDR3: CASSAYEGTEAFF
J: TRBJ1-1
D: NA
V: TRBV2
size: NA

DNA: TGTGCCAGCAGGAGGGACAGTAACTATGGCTACACCTTC
CDR3: CASRRDSNYGYTF
J: TRBJ1-2
D: TRBD1
V: TRBV28
size: NA